This TCR beta chain was recorded in a study of blood T cell repertoires in COVID-19. Study overall: Specimens from acute and convalescent COVID-19 originated in the United States, Italy and Spain.

This table comes from immunoSEQ multiplex PCR, and its TCRdb copy is limited to in-frame clones, with some not included. The sample has around 95,000 clones, roughly 87% seen once. The CDR3 has 13 amino acids. Trimming removed 5 bases from V and 5 bases from J; junction bases left unmatched: 5. The TCR sequence derives from a man aged 25 to 45 in a cohort sampled during active COVID-19. The sample comprised peripheral blood. The chain couples TRBV12-3 or TRBV12-4 to TRBJ2-7; 8 bases are shared with TRBD1. The CDR3 reads CASSQQGVDEQYF. CDR3 in DNA: TGTGCCAGCAGTCAACAGGGGGTGGACGAGCAGTACTTC.